Shown below are 2 T cell receptor beta chains from a single sample sequenced in a study of beta chain features in type 1 diabetes. Study-wide results and limits: For Type 1 diabetes patients, all four CD4+ subsets carried TCRB CDR3s that were moderately but significantly shorter.

cDNA synthesis used the whole RNA isolate, giving expressed TCRB sequences. Here immunoSEQ multiplex PCR was the method, and the copy in TCRdb shows in-frame clones only, minus some. The table lists 140,000 to 150,000 clones, about 13% of them singletons. Their specific antigens are unknown. The source material was central memory CD4+ T cells from blood. Receptors were obtained from a man between 18 and 35 years old with type 1 diabetes.

This chain uses TRBV5-1 with TRBJ2-7; TRBD2 agrees at 13 bases. Germline assignment: CDR1 SGHRS and CDR2 YFSETQ. This CDR3 contains 17 residues. V was clipped by 0 bases and J by 12 bases; unmatched bases: 15. The CDR3 nucleotides are TGCGCCAGCAGCTTGGATGGAAACATACTAGCGGGGGGGCCTCCGTACTTC. This encodes CASSLDGNILAGGPPYF.

This clone occurred a few times. The rearrangement links TRBV29-1 to TRBJ1-1; D is possibly TRBD1 (6 bases). There are 12 residues in the CDR3. Germline-derived CDR1 and CDR2 are SQVTM and ANQGSEA. Trimming removed 8 bases at V and 1 base at J, with 11 bases between. The CDR3 nucleotides are TGCAGCACCCGGACAGAGAACACTGAAGCTTTCTTT. Its translation: CSTRTENTEAFF.